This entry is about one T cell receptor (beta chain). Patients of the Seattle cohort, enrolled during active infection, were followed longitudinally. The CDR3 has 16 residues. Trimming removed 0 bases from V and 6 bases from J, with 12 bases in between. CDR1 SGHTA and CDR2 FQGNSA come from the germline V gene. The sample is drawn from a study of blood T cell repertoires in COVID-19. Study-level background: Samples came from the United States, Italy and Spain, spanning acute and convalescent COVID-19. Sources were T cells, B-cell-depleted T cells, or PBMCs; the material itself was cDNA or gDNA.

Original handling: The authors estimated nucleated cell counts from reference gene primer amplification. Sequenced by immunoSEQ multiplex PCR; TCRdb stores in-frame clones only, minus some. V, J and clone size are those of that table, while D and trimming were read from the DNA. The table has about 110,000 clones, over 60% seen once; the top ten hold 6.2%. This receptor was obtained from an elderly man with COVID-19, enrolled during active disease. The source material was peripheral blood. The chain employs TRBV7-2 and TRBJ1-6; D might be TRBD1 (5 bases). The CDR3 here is CASSLAGHYPNSPLHF. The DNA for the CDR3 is TGTGCCAGCAGCTTAGCCGGACATTACCCTAATTCACCCCTCCACTTT. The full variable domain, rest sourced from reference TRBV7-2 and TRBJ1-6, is GAGVSQSPSNKVTEKGKDVELRCDPISGHTALYWYRQSLGQGLEFLIYFQGNSAPDKSGLPSDRFSAERTGGSVSTLTIQRTQQEDSAVYLCASSLAGHYPNSPLHFGNGTRLTVT.